This record covers a single T cell receptor beta chain. These data come from a study of blood T cell repertoires in COVID-19. Across the study: T cells, B-cell-depleted T cells, or PBMCs provided the cDNA or gDNA that served as material.

In the study's own analysis: Amplifying reference gene primers gave estimates of nucleated cell counts. Clones were sequenced by immunoSEQ multiplex PCR, and TCRdb holds only the in-frame ones, with some missing. Clonal size and the V and J genes are those of that table, whereas D and trimming came from the DNA. The data contain approximately 150,000 clones, 70% to 90% of them singletons. This TCR derives from a man aged 65-85 years with active COVID-19. The specimen was peripheral blood.

The CDR3: CASSVDRGLEQYF. The CDR3 DNA follows: TGTGCCAGCAGCGTAGACAGGGGACTCGAGCAGTACTTC. V usage is TRBV5-5 and J usage is TRBJ2-7; 8 nucleotides agree with TRBD1. The V gene end was trimmed by 4 bases and the J gene end by 6 bases; junction bases not matched to a gene: 6. This CDR3 region has 13 residues. Germline loops: CDR1 SGHKS, CDR2 YYEKEE (reference sequence).